This T cell receptor beta chain emerged from a study of PD-L1 blockade in urothelial cancer. Study overall: Patients commenced atezolizumab around 2014, and it was given at 1,200 mg intravenously every 3 weeks. Each patient had 0 to 3 earlier chemotherapy regimens. Blood was evaluated 3 weeks (second dose) and 6 weeks after therapy began.

Stated time point: pretreatment peripheral blood. Templates that were synthetic TCR analogs were spiked into each PCR. Some clones are missing from TCRdb's copy, which holds only in-frame ones; the method was immunoSEQ multiplex PCR. The table has some 43,000 clones, around 84% seen once; the top ten hold roughly 17%. Per germline, CDR1 SQVTM and CDR2 ANQGSEA. V dropped 5 bases and J dropped 4 bases, with 11 bases sitting between them. CDR3 size: 12 residues. The material sequenced was PBMCs, taken around atezolizumab (anti-PD-L1) treatment. This rearrangement joins TRBV29-1 to TRBJ1-1; TRBD1 is a possible D gene (5 bases). The sequence was collected from a man aged 55 to 69 with urothelial cancer. The CDR3 coding sequence is TGCAGCGTTTCCAGGGAAAGCACTGAAGCTTTCTTT. As protein: CSVSRESTEAFF.